The sequence of this TCR beta chain was determined in a study of kidney transplant recipient with SARS-CoV-2 infection. MiXCR, applied by TCRdb to the reads, yields one record per CDR3 protein. The table has fewer than 250,000 distinct CDR3 sequences, 29% seen once. The sample holds many counts of this clonotype. Trimming cost V 4 bases and J 4 bases, with 22 bases left between them. The CDR3 is made up of 17 amino acids. CDR1 and CDR2 (germline): MGHDK, SYGVNS. This material consisted of a blood sample, taken at baseline and around day 120 from a kidney transplant recipient. The rearrangement joins TRBV25-1 to TRBJ1-2; D uncertain. This TCR derives from a male patient in his thirties who had COVID-19 and was a kidney transplant recipient. Part of the T cell pool may stem from the graft donor. The CDR3 DNA is TGTGCCAGCAGTGTGTCCACAGAACTGGGAAAGACCTATGGCTACACCTTC. It yields the protein CASSVSTELGKTYGYTF.